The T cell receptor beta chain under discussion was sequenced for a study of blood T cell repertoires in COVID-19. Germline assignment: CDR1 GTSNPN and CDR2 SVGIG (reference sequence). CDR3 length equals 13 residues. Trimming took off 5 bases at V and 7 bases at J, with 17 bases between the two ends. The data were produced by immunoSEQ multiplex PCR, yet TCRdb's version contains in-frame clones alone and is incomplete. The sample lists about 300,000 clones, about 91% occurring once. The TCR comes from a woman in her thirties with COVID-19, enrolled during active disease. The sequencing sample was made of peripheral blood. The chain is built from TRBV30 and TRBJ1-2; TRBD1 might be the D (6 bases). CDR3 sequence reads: CAWETTRGAGYTF. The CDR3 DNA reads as TGTGCCTGGGAGACAACCCGGGGGGCTGGCTACACCTTC.